This TCR beta chain was captured by sequencing in a study of T cells after yellow fever vaccination (dated by TCRdb to between 2018 and 2020). Context from the whole study: The SMART-Seq v4 Ultra Low Input RNA kit was used to prepare libraries from fractions with low cell numbers. Bulk PBMC replicates and cell subsets were isolated from blood drawn at multiple timepoints before and after both primary and secondary immunization. Bulk TCR alpha and beta repertoires were sequenced longitudinally to track T-cell clones before and after primary and booster YFV17D yellow fever vaccination. The cohort comprised two healthy male donors, one aged 18 to 29 and one aged 30 to 39 years. General study outcomes and caveats: A small share of clonotypes occurred in both CD4 and CD8 compartments, likely arising from convergent recombination. FACS-sorted repertoires could contain abundant contaminating clonotypes from the bulk population, so computational filtering was required. The study included only a couple of donors, which limits how far the findings can be generalized. Compared with the primary T-cell response, the secondary T-cell response was weaker but faster, peaking on day 5 rather than day 15. Most clones expanded after primary vaccination (96% of CD4 and roughly 88% of CD8) were re-detected after the booster, suggesting that broad memory maintenance occurred.

TCR cDNA was made using 5'RACE template switching, a step that added a universal primer site and unique molecular identifiers. Priming of cDNA synthesis was performed from both the TCR alpha and TCR beta constant segments. Library amplification involved two PCR steps, and the second step added sample barcodes and sequencing adapters. Sequencing of the libraries was done on either Illumina HiSeq 2500 (2x100 bp) or NovaSeq (2x150 bp). Per the authors' processing: MIGEC was used to demultiplex reads and collapse the reads into UMI consensus sequences, and MiXCR was used for V(D)J alignment. Using edgeR on replicate PBMC samples, clonotypes were called vaccine-responding if FDR was below 0.01 and the log2 fold change was above 5 up to day 15. CD4 or CD8 identity was assigned to each bulk clonotype according to whether the clonotype was present at higher abundance in the sequenced CD4 repertoire or the sequenced CD8 repertoire. Through fastp at Q25 and MiXCR, TCRdb rebuilt clones from the public reads, retaining in-frame beta chains. Rows are combined by CDR3 protein, so each entry shows the most common genes and DNA. TCRdb, rather than the study authors, made the V and J calls. Recorded for this sample are about 340,000 distinct CDR3 sequences; over 8% of them occurred a single time. The top ten hold approximately 19% of the sample.

About this clonotype itself: Its antigen is unknown. One base away there is no much larger clone; base qualities are not given.

Unmatched junction bases come to 6, with V trimmed by 1 base and J by 4 bases. The CDR3 numbers 17 residues from cysteine through phenylalanine. Just CDR3 DNA is preserved here, 51 bases in frame from base 1. CDR1 and CDR2 are drawn from the germline V gene: SGHRS, YFSETQ. Interpreted using the paper, the treatment or condition label stands for: live attenuated yellow fever vaccine strain. At each blood-draw timepoint, two biological replicates of bulk PBMCs were collected. A standard Ficoll-Paque protocol was used to isolate PBMCs from peripheral blood. TriZol was used to extract RNA from bulk PBMCs, from CD4 and CD8 fractions, and from dextramer-positive and dextramer-negative fractions.

Sequencing used PBMCs, obtained on the day of the first yellow fever vaccination. The rearranged segments are TRBV5-1 and TRBJ1-6; 9 middle bases align to TRBD1. The source of this sequence is a man between 18 and 35 years old who received the YFV17D yellow fever vaccine. The CDR3 protein: CASSLTGTGKYNSPLHF. The bases are TGCGCCAGCAGCTTGACCGGGACAGGGAAGTATAATTCACCCCTCCACTTT.